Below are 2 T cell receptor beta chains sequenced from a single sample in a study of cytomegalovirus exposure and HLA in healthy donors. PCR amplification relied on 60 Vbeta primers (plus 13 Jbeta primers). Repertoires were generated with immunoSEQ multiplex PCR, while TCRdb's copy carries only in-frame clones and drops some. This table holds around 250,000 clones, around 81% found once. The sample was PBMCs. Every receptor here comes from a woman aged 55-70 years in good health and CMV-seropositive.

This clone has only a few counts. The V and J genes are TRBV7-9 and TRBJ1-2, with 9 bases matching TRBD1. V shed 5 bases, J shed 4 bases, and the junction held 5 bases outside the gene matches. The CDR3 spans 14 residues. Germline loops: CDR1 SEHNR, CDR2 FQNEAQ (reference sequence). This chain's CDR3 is CASSRDRDSYGYTF. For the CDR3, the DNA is TGTGCCAGCAGCCGGGACAGGGACAGCTATGGCTACACCTTC.

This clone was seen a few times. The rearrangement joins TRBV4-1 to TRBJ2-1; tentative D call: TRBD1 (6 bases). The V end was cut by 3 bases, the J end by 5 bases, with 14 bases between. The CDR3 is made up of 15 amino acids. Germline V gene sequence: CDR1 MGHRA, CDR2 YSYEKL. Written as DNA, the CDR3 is TGCGCCAGCAGCCACTTGCAGACAGGTAACAATGAGCAGTTCTTC. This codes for CASSHLQTGNNEQFF.